This T cell receptor beta chain comes out of a study of blood T cell repertoires in COVID-19. Only in-frame clones appear in the TCRdb table, and some are missing; sequencing was by immunoSEQ multiplex PCR. The sample has about 98,000 clones, approximately 90% seen once. The TCR was taken from a man between 65 and 85 years old with acute or convalescent COVID-19. The sequencing input was peripheral blood.

The CDR3 DNA is TGTGCCATCAGTGTAGGACAGGTGAGCACAGATACGCAGTATTTT. Translation gives CAISVGQVSTDTQYF. This chain joins TRBV10-3 and TRBJ2-3; TRBD1 matches 7 bases. The CDR3 runs to 15 residues. V gave up 4 bases and J gave up 0 bases; unmatched junction bases: 4. Germline loops: CDR1 ENHRY, CDR2 SYGVKD.